This T cell receptor (beta chain) was observed in a study of blood T cell repertoires in COVID-19. Overall study context: The study drew acute and convalescent COVID-19 samples from the United States, Italy and Spain. PBMCs, B-cell-depleted T cells, or T cells provided the cDNA or gDNA that made up the material.

As processed by the authors: Nucleated cell number was recorded as an estimate derived from reference gene primer amplification. Produced via immunoSEQ multiplex PCR; TCRdb's table is partial and in-frame only. V, J and clone size are those of that table, while D and trimming were read from the DNA. The sample lists fewer than 20,000 clones, 90% to 95% occurring once. In this sample, this clone turned up a few times. This CDR3 comprises 13 residues. Trimming at V came to 6 bases and at J to 7 bases, leaving 4 bases not matched to a gene. Germline CDR1 reads LNHDA; CDR2 reads SQIVND (reference sequence).

The source of this sequence is a human donor in a cohort sampled during active COVID-19. The chain joins TRBV19 to TRBJ2-2; 8 nucleotides agree with TRBD1. The specimen was peripheral blood. This CDR3 reads CASRTGGGGELFF. The CDR3 region has the DNA TGTGCCAGTAGAACAGGGGGAGGCGGGGAGCTGTTTTTT.